This TCR beta chain was recorded in a study of blood T cell repertoires in COVID-19. Study-level background: Researchers got acute and convalescent COVID-19 samples from the United States, Italy and Spain. The analysed material was cDNA or gDNA that came from T cells, B-cell-depleted T cells, or PBMCs.

Under the authors' procedure: Cell counts per sample came from amplifying reference gene primers. Generated by immunoSEQ multiplex PCR, the TCRdb table keeps only in-frame clones and is missing some. V, J and clone size were drawn from that table, and D and trimming were deduced from the DNA. The data contain 84,000 or so clones, approximately 86% of them seen just once; the ten biggest clones take up 10% to 15%. V was pared by 3 bases and J by 6 bases, with 12 bases between. CDR1 KGHSH and CDR2 LQKENI come from the germline V gene. This CDR3 spans 15 amino acids. The chain employs TRBV18 and TRBJ1-6; D perhaps matches TRBD1 (6 bases). Sequencing was carried out using peripheral blood. The clonotype comes from a woman in her 70s with active or convalescent COVID-19. CDR3 loop: CASSPRGARNSPLHF. CDR3 DNA: TGTGCCAGCTCACCTCGGGGGGCTCGTAATTCACCCCTCCACTTT.